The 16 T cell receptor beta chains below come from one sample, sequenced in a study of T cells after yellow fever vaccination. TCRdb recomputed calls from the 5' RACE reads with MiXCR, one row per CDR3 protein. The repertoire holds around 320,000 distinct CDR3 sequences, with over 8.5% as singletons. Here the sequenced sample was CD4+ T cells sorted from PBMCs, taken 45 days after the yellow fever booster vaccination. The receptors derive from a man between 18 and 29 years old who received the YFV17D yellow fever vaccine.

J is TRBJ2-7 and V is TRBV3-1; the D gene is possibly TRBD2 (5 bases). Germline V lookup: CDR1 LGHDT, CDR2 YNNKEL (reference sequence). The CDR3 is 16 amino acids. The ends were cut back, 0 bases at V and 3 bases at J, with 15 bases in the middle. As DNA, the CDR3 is TGTGCCAGCAGCCAAGATGCGAGGGCGACGGGCTACGAGCAGTACTTC. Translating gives CASSQDARATGYEQYF.

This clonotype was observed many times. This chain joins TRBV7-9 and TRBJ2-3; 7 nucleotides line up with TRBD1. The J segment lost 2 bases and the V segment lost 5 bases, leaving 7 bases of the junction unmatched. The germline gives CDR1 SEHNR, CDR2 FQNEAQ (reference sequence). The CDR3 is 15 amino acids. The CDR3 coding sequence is TGTGCCAGCAGCCCAAGACAGGGTCCCACAGATACGCAGTATTTT. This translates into CASSPRQGPTDTQYF.

The CDR3 nucleotides are TGTGCCAGCAGCCTAGCGGGGGGAGTGACCCAGTACTTC. Protein: CASSLAGGVTQYF. This chain uses TRBV28 with TRBJ2-5, with 11 positions matching TRBD2. This CDR3 is built from 13 residues. V shed 6 bases and J 7 bases; nucleotides not matched to a gene: 4. The V gene's germline CDR1 is MDHEN and CDR2 SYDVKM.

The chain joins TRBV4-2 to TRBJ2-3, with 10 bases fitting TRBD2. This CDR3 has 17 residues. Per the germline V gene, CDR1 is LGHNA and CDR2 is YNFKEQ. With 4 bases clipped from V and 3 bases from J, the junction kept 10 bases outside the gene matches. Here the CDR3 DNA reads TGTGCCAGCAGCCCAAGCTTCCTAGCGGGGGAAACAGATACGCAGTATTTT. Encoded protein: CASSPSFLAGETDTQYF.

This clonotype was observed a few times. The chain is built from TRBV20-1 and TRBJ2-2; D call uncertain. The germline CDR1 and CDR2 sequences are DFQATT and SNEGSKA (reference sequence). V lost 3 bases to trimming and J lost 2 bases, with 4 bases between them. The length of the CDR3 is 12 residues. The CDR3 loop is CSASLNTGELFF. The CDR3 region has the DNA TGCAGTGCTAGTCTTAACACCGGGGAGCTGTTTTTT.

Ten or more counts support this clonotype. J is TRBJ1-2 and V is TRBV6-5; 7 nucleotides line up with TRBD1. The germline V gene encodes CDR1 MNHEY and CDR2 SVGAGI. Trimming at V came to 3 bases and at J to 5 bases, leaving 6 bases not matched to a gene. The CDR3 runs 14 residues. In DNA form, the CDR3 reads TGTGCCAGCAGTTATGACAGGGCCCCATATGGCTACACCTTC. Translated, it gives CASSYDRAPYGYTF.

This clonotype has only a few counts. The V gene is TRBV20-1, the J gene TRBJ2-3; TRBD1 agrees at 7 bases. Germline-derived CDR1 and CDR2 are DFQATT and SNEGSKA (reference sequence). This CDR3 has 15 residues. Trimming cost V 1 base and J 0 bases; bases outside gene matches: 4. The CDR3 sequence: CSARATGYSTDTQYF. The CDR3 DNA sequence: TGCAGTGCTAGAGCGACAGGGTATAGCACAGATACGCAGTATTTT.

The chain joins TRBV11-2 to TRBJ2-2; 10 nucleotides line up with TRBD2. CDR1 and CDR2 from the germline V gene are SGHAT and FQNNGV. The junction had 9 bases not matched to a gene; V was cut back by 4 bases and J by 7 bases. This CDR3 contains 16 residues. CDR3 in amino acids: CASSSLSGGRVGELFF. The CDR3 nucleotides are TGTGCCAGCAGCTCCCTTAGCGGGGGGCGGGTCGGGGAGCTGTTTTTT.

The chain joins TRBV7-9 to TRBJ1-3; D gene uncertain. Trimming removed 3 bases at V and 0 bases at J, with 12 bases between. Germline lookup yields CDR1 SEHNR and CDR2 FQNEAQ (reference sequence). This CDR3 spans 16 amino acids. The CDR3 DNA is TGTGCCAGCAGCTTCGTTTTCAGAAACTCTGGAAACACCATATATTTT. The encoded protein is CASSFVFRNSGNTIYF.

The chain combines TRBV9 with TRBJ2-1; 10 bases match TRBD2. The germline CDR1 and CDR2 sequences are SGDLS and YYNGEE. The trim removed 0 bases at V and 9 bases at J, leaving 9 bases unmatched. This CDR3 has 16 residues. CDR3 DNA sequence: TGTGCCAGCAGCGTAGCCATCAGCGGGGGGGCCCTTGAGCAGTTCTTC. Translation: CASSVAISGGALEQFF.

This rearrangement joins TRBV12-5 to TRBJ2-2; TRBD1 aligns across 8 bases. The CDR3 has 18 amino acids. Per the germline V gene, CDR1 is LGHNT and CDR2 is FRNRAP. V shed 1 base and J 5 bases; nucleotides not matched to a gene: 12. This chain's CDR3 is CASGLAWRDRPGTGELFF. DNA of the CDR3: TGTGCTAGTGGTTTGGCCTGGAGGGACAGGCCGGGTACCGGGGAGCTGTTTTTT.

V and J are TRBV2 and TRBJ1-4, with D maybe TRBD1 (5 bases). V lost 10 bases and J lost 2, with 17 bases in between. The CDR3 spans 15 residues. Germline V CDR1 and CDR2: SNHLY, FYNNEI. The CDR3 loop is CATKTPGTTNEKLFF. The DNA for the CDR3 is TGTGCCACCAAGACTCCTGGGACGACTAATGAAAAACTGTTTTTT.

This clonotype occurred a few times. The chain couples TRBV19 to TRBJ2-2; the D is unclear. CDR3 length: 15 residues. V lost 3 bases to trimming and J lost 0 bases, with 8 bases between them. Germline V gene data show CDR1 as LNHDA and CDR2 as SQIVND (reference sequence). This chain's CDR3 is CASSIQASNTGELFF. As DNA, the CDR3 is TGTGCCAGTAGTATTCAGGCTTCGAACACCGGGGAGCTGTTTTTT.

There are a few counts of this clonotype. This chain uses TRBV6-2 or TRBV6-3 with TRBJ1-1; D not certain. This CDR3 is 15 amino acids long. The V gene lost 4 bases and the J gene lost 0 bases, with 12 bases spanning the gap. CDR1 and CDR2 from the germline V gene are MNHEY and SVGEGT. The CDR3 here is CASSSVGRVNTEAFF. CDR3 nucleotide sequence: TGTGCCAGCAGTTCAGTTGGACGGGTGAACACTGAAGCTTTCTTT.

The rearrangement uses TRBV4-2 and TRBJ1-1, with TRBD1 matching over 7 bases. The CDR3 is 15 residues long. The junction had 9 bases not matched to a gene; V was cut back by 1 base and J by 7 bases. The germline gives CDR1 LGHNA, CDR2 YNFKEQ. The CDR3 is CASSQGDRVINEAFF. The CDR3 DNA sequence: TGTGCCAGCAGCCAAGGAGACAGGGTGATAAATGAAGCTTTCTTT.

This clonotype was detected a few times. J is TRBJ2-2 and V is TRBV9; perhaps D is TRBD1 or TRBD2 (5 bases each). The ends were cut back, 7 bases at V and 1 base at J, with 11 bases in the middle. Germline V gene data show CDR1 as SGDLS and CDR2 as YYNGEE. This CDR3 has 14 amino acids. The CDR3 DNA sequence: TGTGCCAGCGGATTGGGGGTGAACACCGGGGAGCTGTTTTTT. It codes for CASGLGVNTGELFF. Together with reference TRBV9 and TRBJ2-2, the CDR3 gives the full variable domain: DSGVTQTPKHLITATGQRVTLRCSPRSGDLSVYWYQQSLDQGLQFLIQYYNGEERAKGNILERFSAQQFPDLHSELNLSSLELGDSALYFCASGLGVNTGELFFGEGSRLTVL.